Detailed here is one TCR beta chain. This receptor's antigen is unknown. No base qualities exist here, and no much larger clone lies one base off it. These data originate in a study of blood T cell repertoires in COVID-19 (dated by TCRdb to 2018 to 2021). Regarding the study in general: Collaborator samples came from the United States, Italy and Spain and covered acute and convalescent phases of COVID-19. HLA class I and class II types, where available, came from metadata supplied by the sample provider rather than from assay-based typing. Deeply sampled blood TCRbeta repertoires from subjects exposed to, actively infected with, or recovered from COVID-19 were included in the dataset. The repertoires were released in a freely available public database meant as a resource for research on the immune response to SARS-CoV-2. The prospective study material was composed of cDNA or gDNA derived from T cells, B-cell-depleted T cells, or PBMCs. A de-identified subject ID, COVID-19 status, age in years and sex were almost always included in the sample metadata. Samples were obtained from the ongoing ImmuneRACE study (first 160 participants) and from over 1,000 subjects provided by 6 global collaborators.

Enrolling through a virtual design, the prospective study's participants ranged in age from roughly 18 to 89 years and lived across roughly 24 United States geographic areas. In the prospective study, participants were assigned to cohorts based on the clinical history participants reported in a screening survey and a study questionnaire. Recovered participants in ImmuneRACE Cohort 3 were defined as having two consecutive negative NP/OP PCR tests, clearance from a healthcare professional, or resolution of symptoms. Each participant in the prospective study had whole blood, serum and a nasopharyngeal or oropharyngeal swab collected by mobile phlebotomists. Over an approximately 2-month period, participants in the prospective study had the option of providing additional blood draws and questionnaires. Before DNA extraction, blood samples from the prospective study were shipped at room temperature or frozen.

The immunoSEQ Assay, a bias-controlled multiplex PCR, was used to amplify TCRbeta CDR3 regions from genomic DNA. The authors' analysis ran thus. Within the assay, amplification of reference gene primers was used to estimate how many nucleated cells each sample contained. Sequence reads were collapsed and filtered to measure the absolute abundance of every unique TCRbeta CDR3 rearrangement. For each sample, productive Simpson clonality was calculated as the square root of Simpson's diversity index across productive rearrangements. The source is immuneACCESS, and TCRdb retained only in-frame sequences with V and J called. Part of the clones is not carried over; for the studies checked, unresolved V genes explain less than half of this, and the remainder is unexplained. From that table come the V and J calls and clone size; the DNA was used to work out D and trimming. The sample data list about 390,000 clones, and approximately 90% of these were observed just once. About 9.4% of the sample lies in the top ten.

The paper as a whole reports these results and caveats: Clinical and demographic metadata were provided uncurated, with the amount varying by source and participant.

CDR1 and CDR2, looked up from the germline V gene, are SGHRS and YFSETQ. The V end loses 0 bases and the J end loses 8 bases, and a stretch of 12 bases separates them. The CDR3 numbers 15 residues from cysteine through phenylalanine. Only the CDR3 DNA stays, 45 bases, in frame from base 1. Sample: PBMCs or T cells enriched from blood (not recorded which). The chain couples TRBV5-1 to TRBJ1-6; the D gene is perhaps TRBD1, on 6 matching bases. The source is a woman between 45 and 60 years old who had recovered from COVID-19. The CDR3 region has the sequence CASSLVPGADSPLHF. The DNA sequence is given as TGCGCCAGCAGCTTGGTTCCAGGGGCGGATTCACCCCTCCACTTT.